Shown below are 3 T cell receptor beta chains from a single sample sequenced in a study of cytotoxic CD8 clonotypes in ibrutinib-treated CLL. Sequencing was performed with immunoSEQ multiplex PCR; in TCRdb, only in-frame clones are kept and a portion is missing. The table lists about 85,000 clones, roughly three quarters of them singletons. The material sequenced was PBMCs, taken after 12 months of ibrutinib treatment. The receptors were gathered from a human donor with chronic lymphocytic leukemia.

The table lists this clone with a few counts. The chain links TRBV6-6 to TRBJ1-1; D gene unclear. Trimming stripped 0 bases from V and 1 base from J, with 3 bases between. The CDR3 runs to 13 residues. Germline CDR1 reads MNHNY; CDR2 reads SVGAGI (reference sequence). CDR3 sequence (DNA): TGTGCCAGCAGTTACTCGTCGAACACTGAAGCTTTCTTT. Encoded protein: CASSYSSNTEAFF.

The chain recombines TRBV9 with TRBJ2-3; D ambiguous. V was clipped by 4 bases and J by 0 bases, with 3 bases between them. This CDR3 is built from 12 residues. Germline-derived CDR1 and CDR2 are SGDLS and YYNGEE. The chain's CDR3 is CASSPSTDTQYF. CDR3 nucleotide sequence: TGTGCCAGCAGCCCGAGCACAGATACGCAGTATTTT.

In DNA form, the CDR3 reads TGTGCCAGCAGAGGGGCAGAAAAAAACCTCTACGAGCAGTACTTC. This codes for CASRGAEKNLYEQYF. The chain is built from TRBV28 and TRBJ2-7, with D perhaps matching TRBD1 (5 bases). V dropped 6 bases and J dropped 3 bases, with 18 bases sitting between them. The CDR3 sequence is 15 residues long. In germline, CDR1 is MDHEN, CDR2 SYDVKM. The whole variable domain, remainder taken from reference TRBV28 and TRBJ2-7, is DVKVTQSSRYLVKRTGEKVFLECVQDMDHENMFWYRQDPGLGLRLIYFSYDVKMKEKGDIPEGYSVSREKKERFSLILESASTNQTSMYLCASRGAEKNLYEQYFGPGTRLTVT.